The next 3 T cell receptor beta chains were all read from a single sample in a study of a mutant IDH1 vaccine in newly diagnosed glioma. Regarding time point: week 11, during vaccination. A single vaccine dose contained 300 ug of mutant IDH1 20-mer peptide, and topical imiquimod was used with it. These receptors lack a known antigen. Sequencing was performed with immunoSEQ multiplex PCR; in TCRdb, only in-frame clones are kept and a portion is missing. Among some 60,000 clones listed, approximately 84% were seen once. Here the sequenced sample was PBMCs, taken from a glioma patient whose treatment included an IDH1 peptide vaccine. All receptors derive from a man aged 30 to 39 with glioma.

J is TRBJ1-1 and V is TRBV18, with D perhaps TRBD1 (5 bases). V was pared by 1 base and J by 3 bases, with 6 bases between. The CDR3 is 13 amino acids. Germline values: CDR1 KGHSH, CDR2 LQKENI. CDR3 DNA sequence: TGTGCCAGCTCACCACAACAGGACACTGAAGCTTTCTTT. It encodes CASSPQQDTEAFF.

The J gene is TRBJ1-1, the V gene TRBV5-6; D ambiguous. The CDR3 contains 15 residues. CDR1 is SGHDT and CDR2 is YYEEEE in the germline V gene. Trimming cost V 1 base and J 4 bases, with 14 bases left between them. The CDR3 sequence: CASSLRYGVGTEAFF. In DNA form, the CDR3 reads TGTGCCAGCAGCTTGAGGTATGGGGTGGGCACTGAAGCTTTCTTT.

This clone was picked up one time. V is TRBV15 and J is TRBJ2-1, with 7 bases that match TRBD1. This CDR3 is 14 amino acids long. V shed 6 bases and J 5 bases; nucleotides not matched to a gene: 7. Per germline, CDR1 LNHNV and CDR2 YYDKDF (reference sequence). The CDR3: CATRLWDSDNEQFF. CDR3 bases: TGTGCCACCAGGCTTTGGGACAGCGACAATGAGCAGTTCTTC.